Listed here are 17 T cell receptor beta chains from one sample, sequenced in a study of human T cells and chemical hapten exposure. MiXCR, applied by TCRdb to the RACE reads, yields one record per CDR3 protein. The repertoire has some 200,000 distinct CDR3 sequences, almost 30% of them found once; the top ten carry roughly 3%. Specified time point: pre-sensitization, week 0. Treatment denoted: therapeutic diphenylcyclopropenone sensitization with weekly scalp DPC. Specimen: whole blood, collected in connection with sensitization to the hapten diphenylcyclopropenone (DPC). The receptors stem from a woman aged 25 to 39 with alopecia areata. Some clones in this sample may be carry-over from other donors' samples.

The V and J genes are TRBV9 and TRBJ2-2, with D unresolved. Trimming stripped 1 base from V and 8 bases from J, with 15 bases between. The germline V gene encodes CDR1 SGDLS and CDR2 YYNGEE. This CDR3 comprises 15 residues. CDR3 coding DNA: TGTGCCAGCAGCGTAACGGCGAATCTGGGAGGGGAGCTGTTTTTT. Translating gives CASSVTANLGGELFF.

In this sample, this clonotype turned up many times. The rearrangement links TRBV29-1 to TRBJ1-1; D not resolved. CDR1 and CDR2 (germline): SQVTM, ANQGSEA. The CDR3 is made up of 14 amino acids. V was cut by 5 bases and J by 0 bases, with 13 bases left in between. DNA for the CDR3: TGCAGCGTTTACCTGGGAGATATGAACACTGAAGCTTTCTTT. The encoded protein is CSVYLGDMNTEAFF.

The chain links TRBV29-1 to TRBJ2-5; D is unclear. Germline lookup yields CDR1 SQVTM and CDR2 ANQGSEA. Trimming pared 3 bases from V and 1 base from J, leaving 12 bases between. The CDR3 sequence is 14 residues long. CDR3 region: CSVDGQQSQETQYF. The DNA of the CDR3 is TGCAGCGTTGATGGGCAACAGAGCCAAGAGACCCAGTACTTC.

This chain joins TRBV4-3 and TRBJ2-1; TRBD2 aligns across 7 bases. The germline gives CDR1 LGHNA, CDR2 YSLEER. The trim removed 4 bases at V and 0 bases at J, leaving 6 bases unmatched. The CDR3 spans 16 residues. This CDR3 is CASSPGLLSSYNEQFF. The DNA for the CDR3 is TGCGCCAGCAGCCCGGGACTACTGAGCTCCTACAATGAGCAGTTCTTC.

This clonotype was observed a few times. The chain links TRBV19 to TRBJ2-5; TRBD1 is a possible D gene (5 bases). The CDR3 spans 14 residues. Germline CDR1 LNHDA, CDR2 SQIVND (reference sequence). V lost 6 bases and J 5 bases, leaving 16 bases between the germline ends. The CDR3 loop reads CASSVGQGSETQYF. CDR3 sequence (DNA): TGTGCCAGTAGCGTTGGGCAGGGATCGGAGACCCAGTACTTC.

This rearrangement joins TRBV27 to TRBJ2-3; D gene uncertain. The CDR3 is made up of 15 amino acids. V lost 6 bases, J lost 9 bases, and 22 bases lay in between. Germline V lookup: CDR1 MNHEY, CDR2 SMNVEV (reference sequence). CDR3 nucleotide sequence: TGTGCCAGCAGCGCAAAGGGCAACGGCCAGAAGACGCAGTATTTT. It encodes CASSAKGNGQKTQYF.

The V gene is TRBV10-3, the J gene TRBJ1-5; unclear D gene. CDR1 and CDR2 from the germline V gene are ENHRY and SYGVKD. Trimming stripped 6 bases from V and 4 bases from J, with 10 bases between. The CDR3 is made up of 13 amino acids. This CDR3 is CAIRATENQPQHF. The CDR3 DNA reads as TGTGCCATCAGGGCGACGGAAAATCAGCCCCAGCATTTT.

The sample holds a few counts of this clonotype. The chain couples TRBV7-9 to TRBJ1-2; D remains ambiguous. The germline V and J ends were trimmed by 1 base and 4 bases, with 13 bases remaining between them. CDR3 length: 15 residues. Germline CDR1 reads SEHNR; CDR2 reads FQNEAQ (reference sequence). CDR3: CASSLGRGRGYGYTF. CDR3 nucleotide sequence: TGTGCCAGCAGCTTAGGTCGCGGCAGAGGCTATGGCTACACCTTC.

CDR3 protein: CASSRTRVADEAFF. The CDR3 region has the DNA TGTGCCAGCAGTCGCACCAGGGTGGCGGATGAAGCTTTCTTT. V gene TRBV7-9 combines with J gene TRBJ1-1; D is possibly TRBD1 (5 bases). V was pared by 6 bases and J by 7 bases, with 18 bases between. CDR3 length: 14 amino acids. The germline gives CDR1 SEHNR, CDR2 FQNEAQ (reference sequence).

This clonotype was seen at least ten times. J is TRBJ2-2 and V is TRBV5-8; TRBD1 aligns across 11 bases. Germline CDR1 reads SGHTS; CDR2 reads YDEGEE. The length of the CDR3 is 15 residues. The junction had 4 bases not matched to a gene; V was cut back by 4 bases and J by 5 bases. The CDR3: CASSQDRGLTGELFF. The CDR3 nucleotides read TGTGCCAGCAGCCAGGACAGGGGGCTGACCGGGGAGCTGTTTTTT.

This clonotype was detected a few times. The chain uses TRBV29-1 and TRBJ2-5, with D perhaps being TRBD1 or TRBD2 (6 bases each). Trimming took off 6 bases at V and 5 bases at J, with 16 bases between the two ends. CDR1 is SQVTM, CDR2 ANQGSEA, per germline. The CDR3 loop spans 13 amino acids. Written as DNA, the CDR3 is TGCAGCGTCGCACCCAGGGGAGGCGAGACCCAGTACTTC. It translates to CSVAPRGGETQYF.

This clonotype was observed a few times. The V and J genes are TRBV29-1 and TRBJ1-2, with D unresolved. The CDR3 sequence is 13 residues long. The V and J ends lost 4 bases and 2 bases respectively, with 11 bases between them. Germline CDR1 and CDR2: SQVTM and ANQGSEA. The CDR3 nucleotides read TGCAGCGTTGGCTCGACGGCGAACTATGGCTACACCTTC. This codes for CSVGSTANYGYTF.

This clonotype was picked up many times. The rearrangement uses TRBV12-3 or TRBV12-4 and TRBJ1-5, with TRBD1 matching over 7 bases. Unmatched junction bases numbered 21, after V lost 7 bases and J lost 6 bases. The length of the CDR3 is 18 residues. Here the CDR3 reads CASTTKLLGTVGRQPQHF. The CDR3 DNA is TGTGCCAGCACCACGAAGCTTCTCGGGACAGTAGGTCGTCAGCCCCAGCATTTT.

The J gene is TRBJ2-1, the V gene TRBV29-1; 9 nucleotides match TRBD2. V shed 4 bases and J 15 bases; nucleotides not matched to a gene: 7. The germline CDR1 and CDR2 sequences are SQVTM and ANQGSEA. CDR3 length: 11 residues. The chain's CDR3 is CSVVAGGPLFF. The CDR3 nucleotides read TGCAGCGTTGTGGCGGGAGGGCCGTTGTTCTTC.

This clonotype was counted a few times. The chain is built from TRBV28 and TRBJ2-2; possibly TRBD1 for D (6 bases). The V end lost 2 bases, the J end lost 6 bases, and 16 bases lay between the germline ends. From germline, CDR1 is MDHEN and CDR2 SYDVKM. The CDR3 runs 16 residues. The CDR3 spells CASSLPTGHSAGELFF. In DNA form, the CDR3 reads TGTGCCAGCAGTTTACCAACAGGGCATAGCGCCGGGGAGCTGTTTTTT.

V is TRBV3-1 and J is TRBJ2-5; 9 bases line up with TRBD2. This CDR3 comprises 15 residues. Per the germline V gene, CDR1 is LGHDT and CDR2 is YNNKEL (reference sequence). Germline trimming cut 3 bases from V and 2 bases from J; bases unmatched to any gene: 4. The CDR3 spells CASSQRLAEQETQYF. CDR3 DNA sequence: TGTGCCAGCAGCCAGCGACTAGCGGAACAAGAGACCCAGTACTTC.

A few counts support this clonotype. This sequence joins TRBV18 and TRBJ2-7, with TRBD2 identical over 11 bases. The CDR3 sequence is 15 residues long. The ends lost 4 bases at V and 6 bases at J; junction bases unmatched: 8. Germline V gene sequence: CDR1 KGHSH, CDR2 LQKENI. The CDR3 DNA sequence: TGTGCCAGCTCACTGAAACTAGCGGGAGTCTCCGAGCAGTACTTC. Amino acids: CASSLKLAGVSEQYF.